This T cell receptor beta chain was documented in a study of graft-versus-host responses after intestinal transplantation. Study summary: Once they had received anti-thymocyte globulin induction, all recipients took tacrolimus and steroids for about 3 years. Notes on the study in general: Individuals carrying graft-donor T cell macrochimerism showed high graft-versus-host to host-versus-graft clonal ratios in allografts.

Profiling relied on immunoSEQ multiplex PCR, and the TCRdb table lists in-frame clones only, not all of them. Of 28,000 or so clones listed, just under 85% are singletons. The CDR3 loop spans 14 amino acids. Trimming removed 4 bases at V and 0 bases at J, with 10 bases between. The germline gives CDR1 MGHRA, CDR2 YSYEKL. Details on this clone: Its specificity is not known.

The receptor's source is a human donor who received an intestinal transplant. The genes are TRBV4-1 and TRBJ2-7; D is unresolved. The sample in question was unstimulated CD8+ T cells sorted from spleen or lymph node cells, obtained before intestinal transplant. CDR3 DNA: TGCGCCAGCAGCCCGGCGACAATCTCCTACGAGCAGTACTTC. It codes for CASSPATISYEQYF.